The entry below gives a single T cell receptor (beta chain) sequence along with its context. Antigen: not known. CDR3 length: 15 residues. Trimming removed 7 bases from V and 0 bases from J, with 13 bases in between. Germline loops: CDR1 ENHRY, CDR2 SYGVKD. The data belong to a study of Tregs in tolerant kidney transplant recipients. General study findings and limits: Biological reproducibility was not directly addressed, but technical replication error appeared minimal. For some patients, primers changed over time, blocking nucleotide-level comparison. The most relevant donor-specific Treg TCRbeta repertoire apparently came from expansion with activated donor B cells.

Some clones are missing from TCRdb's copy, which holds only in-frame ones; the method was immunoSEQ multiplex PCR. The sample contains approximately 82,000 clones, approximately 93% of which appear only once. The nonmyeloablative bone marrow transplants came from related graft donors, with transient mixed chimerism. Thawed PBMCs were FACS-sorted into unstimulated CD4+CD25+CD127- regulatory T cells, CD4+CD25- non-regulatory cells, CD4 and CD8 cells. This receptor was identified in a human patient who received a combined kidney and bone marrow transplant. Some T cells may have come from the graft donor. The chain carries TRBV10-3 and TRBJ2-1; tentative D call: TRBD2 (7 bases). This specimen was CD4+ T cells from blood (PBMCs), taken 12 months after the transplant. CDR3 in amino acids: CAIKGGGSSYNEQFF. The CDR3, as DNA: TGTGCCATCAAGGGGGGAGGGAGCTCCTACAATGAGCAGTTCTTC.